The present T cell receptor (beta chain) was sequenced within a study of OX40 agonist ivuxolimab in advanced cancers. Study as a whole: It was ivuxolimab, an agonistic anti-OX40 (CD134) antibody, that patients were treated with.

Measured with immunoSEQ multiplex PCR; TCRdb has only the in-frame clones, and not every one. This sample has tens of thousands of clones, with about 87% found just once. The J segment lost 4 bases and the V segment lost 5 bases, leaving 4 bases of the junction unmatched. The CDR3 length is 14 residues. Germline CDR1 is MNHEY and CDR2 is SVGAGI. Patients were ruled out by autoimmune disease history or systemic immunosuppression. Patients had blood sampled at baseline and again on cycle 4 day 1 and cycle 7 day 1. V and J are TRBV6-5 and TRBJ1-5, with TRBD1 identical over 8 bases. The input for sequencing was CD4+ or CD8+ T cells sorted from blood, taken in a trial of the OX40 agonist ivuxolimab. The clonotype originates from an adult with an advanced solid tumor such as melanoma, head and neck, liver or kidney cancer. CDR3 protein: CASSRQGSNQPQHF. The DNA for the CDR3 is TGTGCCAGCAGTCGACAGGGGTCGAATCAGCCCCAGCATTTT.